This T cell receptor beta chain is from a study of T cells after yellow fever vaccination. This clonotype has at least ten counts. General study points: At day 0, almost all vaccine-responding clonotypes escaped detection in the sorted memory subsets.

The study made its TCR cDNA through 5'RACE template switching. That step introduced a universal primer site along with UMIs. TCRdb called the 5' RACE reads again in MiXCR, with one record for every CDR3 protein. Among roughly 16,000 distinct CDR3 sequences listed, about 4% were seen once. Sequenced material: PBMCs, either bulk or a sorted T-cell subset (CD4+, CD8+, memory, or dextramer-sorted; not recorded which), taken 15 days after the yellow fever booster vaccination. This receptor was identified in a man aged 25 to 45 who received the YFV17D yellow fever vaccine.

The CDR3 DNA is TGTGCCAGCACCCTAGCACAGGGGGGAGATTCGAACATTCAGTACTTC. Protein sequence: CASTLAQGGDSNIQYF. The V call is TRBV6-4, the J call TRBJ2-4, with 8 bases aligning to TRBD1. Germline-derived CDR1 and CDR2 are MRHNA and SNTAGT. CDR3 length: 16 amino acids. The V and J ends lost 7 bases and 7 bases, in that order; junction bases with no gene match: 15.